Shown below are 17 T cell receptor beta chains from a single sample sequenced in a study of blood T cell repertoires in COVID-19. The table came from immunoSEQ multiplex PCR; TCRdb's copy has only in-frame clones and leaves some out. In the table there are 85,000 to 100,000 clones, roughly 90% of which are singletons. Sequenced input: peripheral blood. These receptors all come from a man in his fifties or sixties with acute or convalescent COVID-19.

The chain employs TRBV3-1 (or the pseudogene TRBV3-2) and TRBJ2-5; a weak D match, TRBD2 (6 bases). V was trimmed by 1 base and J by 4 bases, leaving 7 bases between them. There are 13 residues in the CDR3. Germline assignment: CDR1 LGHDT and CDR2 YNNKEL (reference sequence). This CDR3 reads CASSQAGVETQYF. The CDR3 coding sequence is TGTGCCAGCAGCCAAGCGGGGGTAGAGACCCAGTACTTC.

V gene TRBV2 combines with J gene TRBJ1-1, with D unclear. Germline assignment: CDR1 SNHLY and CDR2 FYNNEI. The V end lost 6 bases, the J end lost 0 bases, and 14 bases lay between the germline ends. The CDR3 runs to 15 residues. The DNA for the CDR3 is TGTGCCAGCAGGCCTATACAGAAGATGAACACTGAAGCTTTCTTT. Residues: CASRPIQKMNTEAFF. The entire variable domain, with the rest obtained from reference TRBV2 and TRBJ1-1, is as follows: EPEVTQTPSHQVTQMGQEVILRCVPISNHLYFYWYRQILGQKVEFLVSFYNNEISEKSEIFDDQFSVERPDGSNFTLKIRSTKLEDSAMYFCASRPIQKMNTEAFFGQGTRLTVV.

The genes are TRBV7-3 and TRBJ1-1; the D is unclear. CDR1 and CDR2 (germline): SGHTA, FQGTGA. Trimming pared 0 bases from V and 10 bases from J, leaving 12 bases between. CDR3 length equals 13 residues. The CDR3 loop is CASSLTSGSGAFF. In nucleotides, the CDR3 is TGTGCCAGCAGCTTAACTTCGGGGAGTGGAGCTTTCTTT.

The genes are TRBV19 and TRBJ2-1; 13 nucleotides match TRBD2. Per germline, CDR1 LNHDA and CDR2 SQIVND (reference sequence). V lost 7 bases, J lost 2 bases, and 5 bases stayed unmatched. The CDR3 covers 16 residues. The CDR3 coding sequence is TGTGCCAGTACCACTAGCGGGAGGGACCCCTACAATGAGCAGTTCTTC. Protein: CASTTSGRDPYNEQFF.

The chain is built from TRBV5-1 and TRBJ2-5; D gene uncertain. In germline, CDR1 is SGHRS, CDR2 YFSETQ. With 0 bases removed from V and 3 bases from J, the gap between germline ends came to 9 bases. This CDR3 region has 14 residues. DNA of the CDR3: TGCGCCAGCAGCTTGGGCAGGCAAGAAGAGACCCAGTACTTC. This sequence encodes CASSLGRQEETQYF.

The chain links TRBV5-1 to TRBJ2-7; no clear D gene. The CDR3 is 14 residues long. V was clipped by 2 bases and J by 0 bases, with 9 bases between them. Looked up from germline, CDR1 is SGHRS and CDR2 is YFSETQ. CDR3 nucleotides: TGCGCCAGCAGCTTCGGTGCAAGCTCCTACGAGCAGTACTTC. Translated, it gives CASSFGASSYEQYF.

The J gene is TRBJ2-2, the V gene TRBV29-1; 9 bases match TRBD2. This CDR3 spans 15 amino acids. The germline gives CDR1 SQVTM, CDR2 ANQGSEA. The junction had 8 bases not matched to a gene; V was cut back by 4 bases and J by 5 bases. The CDR3 reads CSVGAGGTITGELFF. CDR3 nucleotide sequence: TGCAGCGTTGGGGCGGGAGGGACGATAACCGGGGAGCTGTTTTTT.

This clone showed up just once. The gene calls are TRBV4-1 and TRBJ2-2, with D possibly TRBD1 on 5 matching bases. This CDR3 has 14 residues. Trimming pared 6 bases from V and 6 bases from J, leaving 14 bases between. Per germline, CDR1 MGHRA and CDR2 YSYEKL. The CDR3 reads CASRWQGEAGELFF. DNA of the CDR3: TGCGCCAGCAGGTGGCAGGGTGAGGCCGGGGAGCTGTTTTTT.

This chain links TRBV2 with TRBJ1-1, with 7 bases that match TRBD1. The length of the CDR3 is 13 residues. J was trimmed by 3 bases and V by 7 bases; bases with no gene match: 5. Germline lookup yields CDR1 SNHLY and CDR2 FYNNEI. The CDR3 loop is CASTLQGYTEAFF. The CDR3 DNA follows: TGTGCCAGCACCCTACAGGGGTACACTGAAGCTTTCTTT.

CDR3: CASSRELISYEQYF. DNA for the CDR3: TGCGCCAGCAGCCGGGAACTAATCTCCTACGAGCAGTACTTC. The chain uses TRBV10-2 and TRBJ2-7; TRBD2 might be the D (5 bases). V was clipped by 6 bases and J by 0 bases, with 12 bases between them. This CDR3 is 14 amino acids long. Germline CDR1 WSHSY, CDR2 SAAADI.

The chain employs TRBV9 and TRBJ1-6; 8 bases are shared with TRBD1. The V and J ends lost 4 bases and 7 bases, in that order; junction bases with no gene match: 10. The CDR3 contains 16 residues. CDR1 SGDLS and CDR2 YYNGEE come from the germline V gene. The CDR3 loop is CASSPRQGRGNSPLHF. The CDR3 DNA reads TGTGCCAGCAGCCCGAGACAGGGGCGTGGCAATTCACCCCTCCACTTT.

J is TRBJ2-2 and V is TRBV5-1, with 8 bases lining up with TRBD1. After removal of 3 bases from V and 1 base from J, the junction contained 2 bases not matched to a gene. This CDR3 has 15 amino acids. Germline CDR1 is SGHRS and CDR2 is YFSETQ. CDR3 coding DNA: TGCGCCAGCAGCTGGGGGACAGGGAACACCGGGGAGCTGTTTTTT. This encodes CASSWGTGNTGELFF.

This rearrangement joins TRBV7-8 to TRBJ1-1, with D hard to call. The CDR3 has 13 residues. CDR1 and CDR2 from the germline V gene are SGHVS and FQNEAQ. The V end lost 3 bases, the J end lost 5 bases, and 10 bases lay between the germline ends. Here the CDR3 reads CASSLVRNTEAFF. CDR3 sequence (DNA): TGTGCCAGCAGCTTGGTGAGGAATACTGAAGCTTTCTTT.

The chain carries TRBV27 and TRBJ1-2; D ambiguous. The germline V and J ends were trimmed by 0 bases and 7 bases, with 12 bases remaining between them. This CDR3 has 14 amino acids. CDR1 and CDR2 from the germline V gene are MNHEY and SMNVEV (reference sequence). Here the CDR3 reads CASSLSGGIGGYTF. DNA for the CDR3: TGTGCCAGCAGTTTATCGGGAGGGATCGGTGGCTACACCTTC.

This clone was picked up one time. CDR3 bases: TGTGCCAGCAGCCACCAGACAGCCCCTCGGAACTATGGCTACACCTTC. It yields the protein CASSHQTAPRNYGYTF. This sequence joins TRBV7-9 and TRBJ1-2; maybe TRBD1 (5 bases). The CDR3 has 16 amino acids. The ends were cut back, 5 bases at V and 2 bases at J, with 18 bases in the middle. CDR1 is SEHNR and CDR2 is FQNEAQ in the germline V gene (reference sequence).

DNA for the CDR3: TGTGCCAGCAGTCGTGACAGGGTCAGCACTGAAGCTTTCTTT. This sequence encodes CASSRDRVSTEAFF. The chain recombines TRBV6-4 with TRBJ1-1; the match to TRBD1 covers 7 bases. CDR1 and CDR2 from the germline V gene are MRHNA and SNTAGT. The CDR3 consists of 14 residues. With 5 bases clipped from V and 4 bases from J, the junction kept 7 bases outside the gene matches.

V and J are TRBV4-3 and TRBJ2-7; a weak D match, TRBD2 (6 bases). The V gene's germline CDR1 is LGHNA and CDR2 YSLEER. The CDR3 covers 13 residues. V lost 0 bases to trimming and J lost 3 bases, with 6 bases between them. This CDR3 is CASSQEGGYEQYF. The DNA of the CDR3 is TGCGCCAGCAGCCAAGAGGGGGGCTACGAGCAGTACTTC.